A single T cell receptor beta chain is shown here with its context. V was trimmed by 4 bases and J by 7 bases, leaving 7 bases between them. The germline V gene encodes CDR1 MDHEN and CDR2 SYDVKM. There are 11 residues in the CDR3. These data originate in a study of blood T cell repertoires in COVID-19. Some clones are missing from TCRdb's copy, which holds only in-frame ones; the method was immunoSEQ multiplex PCR. The repertoire holds hundreds of thousands of clones, approximately 90% seen once, with approximately 6.2% in the top ten. The rearrangement links TRBV28 to TRBJ1-2; no clear D gene. The receptor comes from a man between 60 and 75 years old who had recovered from COVID-19. The specimen was peripheral blood. The CDR3: CASSYEGGYTF. The DNA of the CDR3 is TGTGCCAGCAGTTATGAGGGTGGCTACACCTTC.